A single T cell receptor beta chain is shown here with its context. From germline, CDR1 is LNHNV and CDR2 YYDKDF (reference sequence). This CDR3 spans 15 amino acids. V lost 0 bases, J lost 5 bases, and 12 bases lay in between. These data come from a study of blood T cell repertoires in COVID-19. The overall study: COVID-19 samples collected from the United States, Italy and Spain covered acute and convalescent phases. Sample material is recorded as cDNA or gDNA derived from T cells, B-cell-depleted T cells, or PBMCs.

In the original workflow: Amplified reference gene primers provided the basis for estimating nucleated cell counts. The data were produced by immunoSEQ multiplex PCR, yet TCRdb's version contains in-frame clones alone and is incomplete. That table furnishes V, J and clone size, whereas the DNA furnished D and trimming. Of just over 80,000 clones listed, approximately 80% are singletons. This receptor was taken from a man older than 75 with acute or convalescent COVID-19. Sample: peripheral blood. This rearrangement joins TRBV15 to TRBJ2-3; possible D gene TRBD1, 7 bases. CDR3 in DNA: TGTGCCACCAGCAGAGACGGGACAGCGGGAGATACGCAGTATTTT. This translates into CATSRDGTAGDTQYF.